A single sample gave rise to the 14 T cell receptor beta chains below, sequenced in a study of T cell changes during pregnancy in multiple sclerosis. The assay was immunoSEQ multiplex PCR, and TCRdb's table has in-frame clones only and misses some. This sample carries about 80,000 clones, 92% of them seen once, and the ten largest clones take over 1.1%. This specimen was peripheral blood, taken before pregnancy. All receptors derive from a female donor with multiple sclerosis, enrolled in a pregnancy study.

This clone was observed once. The chain combines TRBV9 with TRBJ2-5, with a tentative D call TRBD2 (6 bases). From germline, CDR1 is SGDLS and CDR2 YYNGEE. This CDR3 is 13 amino acids long. Between the trimmed V and J ends, which lost 0 bases and 9 bases, there was a span of 12 bases. In DNA, the CDR3 is TGTGCCAGCAGCGTAGGGGACTCTTTTCCCCAGTACTTC. Translation gives CASSVGDSFPQYF.

This rearrangement joins TRBV11-2 to TRBJ1-3, with D uncertain. The germline V gene encodes CDR1 SGHAT and CDR2 FQNNGV. This CDR3 is 17 amino acids long. The germline V and J ends were trimmed by 2 bases and 0 bases, with 14 bases remaining between them. In nucleotides, the CDR3 is TGTGCCAGCAGCTTAAGATTCGGCGGAAGCTCTGGAAACACCATATATTTT. Translation: CASSLRFGGSSGNTIYF.

The chain has TRBV27 and TRBJ2-5; 8 nucleotides line up with TRBD2. The germline gives CDR1 MNHEY, CDR2 SMNVEV (reference sequence). The CDR3 runs to 14 residues. J was trimmed by 2 bases and V by 6 bases; bases with no gene match: 5. CDR3 sequence reads: CASSELAEQETQYF. DNA of the CDR3: TGTGCCAGCAGCGAACTAGCGGAACAAGAGACCCAGTACTTC.

The chain joins TRBV6-5 to TRBJ1-6; no firm D call. From germline, CDR1 is MNHEY and CDR2 SVGAGI. CDR3 length equals 13 residues. V was cut by 4 bases and J by 8 bases, with 9 bases left in between. The CDR3 region is CASSSLEYSPLHF. The CDR3 DNA reads TGTGCCAGCAGTTCATTGGAGTATTCACCCCTCCACTTT.

The CDR3 nucleotides read TGCAGCGTTGAGTTAACGGGAACCACAGATACGCAGTATTTT. It yields the protein CSVELTGTTDTQYF. The chain uses TRBV29-1 and TRBJ2-3; D possibly corresponds to TRBD2 (5 bases). Deletions cut 3 bases from V and 2 bases from J, with 12 bases between. Germline loops: CDR1 SQVTM, CDR2 ANQGSEA. The CDR3 runs to 14 residues.

Concerning this clone itself: This specimen includes other DNA sequences encoding the same CDR3. The gene calls are TRBV9 and TRBJ1-1; no reliable D call. CDR3 length: 13 residues. V dropped 0 bases and J dropped 3 bases, with 6 bases sitting between them. Per the germline V gene, CDR1 is SGDLS and CDR2 is YYNGEE. This chain's CDR3 is CASSVGGDTEAFF. The CDR3 DNA reads as TGTGCCAGCAGCGTAGGGGGAGACACTGAAGCTTTCTTT.

The chain has TRBV4-2 and TRBJ1-5; 10 bases fit TRBD1. Germline CDR1 reads LGHNA; CDR2 reads YNFKEQ. V lost 2 bases, J lost 5 bases, and 9 bases stayed unmatched. The CDR3 length is 17 residues. The DNA of the CDR3 is TGTGCCAGCAGCCAAATGGGACAGGGGTCGGGGGATCAGCCCCAGCATTTT. It yields the protein CASSQMGQGSGDQPQHF.

The gene calls are TRBV6-1 and TRBJ1-6; a possible D gene is TRBD1 (5 bases). Germline V CDR1 and CDR2: MNHNS, SASEGT. CDR3 length: 17 residues. Trimming took 1 base from V and 0 from J, leaving 10 bases between them. The CDR3 spells CASSEGARGSYNSPLHF. CDR3 DNA: TGTGCCAGCAGTGAAGGCGCAAGGGGCTCCTATAATTCACCCCTCCACTTT.

This chain uses TRBV5-5 with TRBJ2-7, with D unclear. Germline V lookup: CDR1 SGHKS, CDR2 YYEKEE (reference sequence). The CDR3 totals 13 residues. Trimming removed 2 bases at V and 3 bases at J, with 9 bases between. This chain's CDR3 is CASSFTTGYEQYF. CDR3 DNA: TGTGCCAGCAGCTTCACTACCGGCTACGAGCAGTACTTC.

Written as DNA, the CDR3 is TGTGCCAGCAGCCCGACGGGGGGGGCTTACTCAGATACGCAGTATTTT. It is translated as CASSPTGGAYSDTQYF. The chain is built from TRBV7-2 and TRBJ2-3; 8 bases line up with TRBD2. The CDR3 is 16 amino acids. J lost 4 bases, V lost 5 bases, and 11 bases had no gene match. Germline values: CDR1 SGHTA, CDR2 FQGNSA.

The chain is built from TRBV9 and TRBJ1-2, with a possible D match to TRBD1 (6 bases). In germline, CDR1 is SGDLS, CDR2 YYNGEE. This CDR3 spans 14 amino acids. V was pared by 4 bases and J by 2 bases, with 12 bases between. CDR3 in amino acids: CASSRQQGNYGYTF. DNA for the CDR3: TGTGCCAGCAGCCGACAGCAGGGGAACTATGGCTACACCTTC.

The rearrangement uses TRBV5-1 and TRBJ2-1, with 8 positions matching TRBD1. The CDR3 is made up of 16 amino acids. Germline CDR1 and CDR2: SGHRS and YFSETQ. The ends lost 4 bases at V and 8 bases at J; junction bases unmatched: 14. In nucleotides, the CDR3 is TGCGCCAGCAGCCCTTCAGGACAGGGAGGTAGCGATGAGCAGTTCTTC. As protein: CASSPSGQGGSDEQFF. The full variable domain, completed using reference TRBV5-1 and TRBJ2-1, is KAGVTQTPRYLIKTRGQQVTLSCSPISGHRSVSWYQQTPGQGLQFLFEYFSETQRNKGNFPGRFSGRQFSNSRSEMNVSTLELGDSALYLCASSPSGQGGSDEQFFGPGTRLTVL.

This sequence joins TRBV7-2 and TRBJ1-1, with D possibly TRBD1 on 6 matching bases. Trimming cost V 0 bases and J 5 bases, with 10 bases left between them. The length of the CDR3 is 14 residues. The germline CDR1 and CDR2 sequences are SGHTA and FQGNSA. This CDR3 is CASSLAGGWTEAFF. The CDR3, as DNA: TGTGCCAGCAGCTTAGCAGGGGGTTGGACTGAAGCTTTCTTT.

This sequence joins TRBV9 and TRBJ1-1, with D perhaps TRBD1 (5 bases). The CDR3 spans 11 residues. Deletions cut 4 bases from V and 12 bases from J, with 13 bases between. Germline V gene sequence: CDR1 SGDLS, CDR2 YYNGEE. The CDR3 spells CASSRGSETFF. The CDR3 nucleotides are TGTGCCAGCAGCAGGGGTTCCGAAACTTTCTTT.